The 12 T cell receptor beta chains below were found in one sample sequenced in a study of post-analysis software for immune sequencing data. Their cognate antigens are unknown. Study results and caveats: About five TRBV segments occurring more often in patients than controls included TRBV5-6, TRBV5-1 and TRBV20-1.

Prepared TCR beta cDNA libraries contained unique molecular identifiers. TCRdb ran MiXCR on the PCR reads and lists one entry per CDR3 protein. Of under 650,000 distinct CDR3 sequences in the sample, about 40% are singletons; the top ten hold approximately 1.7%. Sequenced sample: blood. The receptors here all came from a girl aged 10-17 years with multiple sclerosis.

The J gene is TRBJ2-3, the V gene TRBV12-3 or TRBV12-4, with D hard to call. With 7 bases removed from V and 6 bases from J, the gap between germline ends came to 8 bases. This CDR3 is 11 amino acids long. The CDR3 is CASKYGDTQYF. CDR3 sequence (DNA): TGTGCCAGCAAGTATGGTGATACGCAGTATTTT.

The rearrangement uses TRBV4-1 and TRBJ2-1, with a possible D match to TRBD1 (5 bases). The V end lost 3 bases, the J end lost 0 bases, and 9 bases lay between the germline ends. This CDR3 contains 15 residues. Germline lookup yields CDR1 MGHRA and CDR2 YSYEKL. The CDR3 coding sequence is TGCGCCAGCAGCCATTACAGGACCTCCTACAATGAGCAGTTCTTC. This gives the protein CASSHYRTSYNEQFF.

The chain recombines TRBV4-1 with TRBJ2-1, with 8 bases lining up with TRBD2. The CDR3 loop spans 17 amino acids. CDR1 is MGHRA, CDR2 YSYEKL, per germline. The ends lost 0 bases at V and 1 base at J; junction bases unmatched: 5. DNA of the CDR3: TGCGCCAGCAGCCAAGAAGGCGGGGGGTTTTCCTACAATGAGCAGTTCTTC. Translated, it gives CASSQEGGGFSYNEQFF.

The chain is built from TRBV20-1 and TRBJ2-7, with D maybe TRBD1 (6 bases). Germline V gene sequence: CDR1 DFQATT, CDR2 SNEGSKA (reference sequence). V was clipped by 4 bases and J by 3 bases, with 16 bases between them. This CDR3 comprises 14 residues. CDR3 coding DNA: TGCAGTGCTACAGAGGCAACCAGGGGCTACGAGCAGTACTTC. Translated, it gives CSATEATRGYEQYF.

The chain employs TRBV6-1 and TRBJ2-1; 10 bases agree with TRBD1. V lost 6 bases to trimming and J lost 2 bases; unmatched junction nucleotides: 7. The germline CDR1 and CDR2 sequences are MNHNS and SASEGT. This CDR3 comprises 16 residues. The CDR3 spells CASRERQGATYNEQFF. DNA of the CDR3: TGTGCCAGCAGAGAAAGACAGGGGGCCACCTACAATGAGCAGTTCTTC.

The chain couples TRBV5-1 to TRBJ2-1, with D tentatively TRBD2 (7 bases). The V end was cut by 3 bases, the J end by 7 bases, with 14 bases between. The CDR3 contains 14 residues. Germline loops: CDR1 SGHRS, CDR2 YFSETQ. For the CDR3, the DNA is TGCGCCAGCAGCTGGGGGCTAGCGGCAAATGAGCAGTTCTTC. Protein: CASSWGLAANEQFF.

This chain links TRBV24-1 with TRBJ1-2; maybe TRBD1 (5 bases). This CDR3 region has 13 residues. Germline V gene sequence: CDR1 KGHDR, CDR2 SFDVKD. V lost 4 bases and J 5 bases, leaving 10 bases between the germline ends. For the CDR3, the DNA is TGTGCCACCAGTGAATCCGGGACTTATGGCTACACCTTC. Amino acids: CATSESGTYGYTF.

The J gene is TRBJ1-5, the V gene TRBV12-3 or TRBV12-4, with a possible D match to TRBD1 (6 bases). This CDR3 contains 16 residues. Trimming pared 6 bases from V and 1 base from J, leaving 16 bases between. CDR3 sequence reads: CASSTWPQGSNQPQHF. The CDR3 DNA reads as TGTGCCAGCAGCACCTGGCCTCAGGGGAGCAATCAGCCCCAGCATTTT.

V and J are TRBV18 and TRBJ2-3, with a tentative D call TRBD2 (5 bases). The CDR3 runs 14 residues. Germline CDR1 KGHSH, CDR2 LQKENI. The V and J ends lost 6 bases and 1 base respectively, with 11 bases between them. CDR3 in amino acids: CASSPGMRTDTQYF. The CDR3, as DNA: TGTGCCAGCTCCCCCGGGATGCGCACAGATACGCAGTATTTT.

In DNA, the CDR3 is TGTGCCAGCAGTGATGATGGGAGGAACTCGGCTTTCTTT. This sequence encodes CASSDDGRNSAFF. The V gene is TRBV2, the J gene TRBJ1-1, with unresolved D. The germline gives CDR1 SNHLY, CDR2 FYNNEI. The CDR3 contains 13 residues. V lost 3 bases, J lost 11 bases, and 16 bases lay in between.

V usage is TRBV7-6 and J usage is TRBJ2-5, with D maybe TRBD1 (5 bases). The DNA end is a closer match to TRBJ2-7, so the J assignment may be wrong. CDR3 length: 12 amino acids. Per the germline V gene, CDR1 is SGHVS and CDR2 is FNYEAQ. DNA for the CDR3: TGTGCCAGCAGATCAGGGTGCGGCGAGCAGTACTTC. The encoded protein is CASRSGCGEQYF.

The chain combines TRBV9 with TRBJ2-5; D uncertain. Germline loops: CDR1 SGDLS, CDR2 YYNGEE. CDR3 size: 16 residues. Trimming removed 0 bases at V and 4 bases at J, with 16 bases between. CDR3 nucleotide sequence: TGTGCCAGCAGCGTAGGATCGTGGGGTTTGCCAGAGACCCAGTACTTC. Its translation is CASSVGSWGLPETQYF.